One and the same sample provided the 23 T cell receptor beta chains below, sequenced in a study of tissue T cells after allogeneic stem cell transplantation. Profiled with immunoSEQ multiplex PCR; TCRdb holds only in-frame clones, not every one. Among about 50,000 clones listed, roughly 75% were seen once. Sequencing was carried out using sorted cells pooled from one or two spleens. The source of these receptors is a pool of C57BL/6 mice in good health.

As regards this clone: Gene names refer to mouse genes. The read ends 1 residue shy of where the CDR3 ends; the end is completed using the germline J gene. The chain carries TRBV15 and TRBJ2-7; TRBD1 matches 7 bases. Trimming took 0 bases from V and 7 from J; bases not matched to a gene: 3. This CDR3 has 13 amino acids. Germline V gene lookup returns CDR1 SGHND and CDR2 FRSKSL. The covered CDR3 bases are TGTGCCAGCAGTTTAGCACAGGGGAGAGAACAGTAC. It specifies CASSLAQGREQY. The CDR3 in full is CASSLAQGREQYF.

The sample holds a few counts of this clone. The gene names here belong to mouse. The read finishes 1 residue shy of the CDR3 end, and the germline J gene is used to complete it. In the same sample, other DNA sequences code for this CDR3. This chain links TRBV26 with TRBJ1-4; no firm D call. Germline lookup yields CDR1 KGHPV and CDR2 FQNQEV (reference sequence). V was shortened by 4 bases and J by 0 bases, with 6 bases between the two germline ends. The CDR3 has 14 residues. This CDR3 is CASSRGISNERLFF. The sequenced part of the CDR3 DNA is TGTGCCAGCAGTCGGGGAATTTCCAACGAAAGATTATTT.

Of note for this clone: Mouse germline and gene names are used. The read finishes 1 residue shy of the CDR3 end, and the germline J gene is used to complete it. V and J are TRBV12-1 and TRBJ1-3; D might be TRBD1 (6 bases). Trimming left V 3 bases short and J 0 bases short, with 8 bases between. CDR1 and CDR2 (germline): SGHSN, HYEKVE. The CDR3 extends over 14 amino acids. The CDR3 here is CASSMGHSGNTLYF. The DNA read from the CDR3 is TGTGCCAGCTCTATGGGACATTCTGGAAATACGCTCTAT.

With respect to this clone: The gene names here belong to mouse. The read terminates 1 residue ahead of where the CDR3 ends, so the germline J gene completes it. J is TRBJ1-2 and V is TRBV16; 7 nucleotides match TRBD1. The CDR3 is 14 amino acids. Germline assignment: CDR1 SGHSA and CDR2 FRNQAP. J was trimmed by 0 bases and V by 5 bases; bases with no gene match: 3. CDR3 bases read: TGTGCAAGCAGCCTAGGGACAGCAAACTCCGACTACACC. This codes for CASSLGTANSDYT. The entire CDR3 protein reads CASSLGTANSDYTF.

Of note for this clone: Genes and germline come from the mouse. The read gets to within 1 residue of the CDR3 end, and the germline J gene fills in the rest. V and J are TRBV3 and TRBJ2-5; TRBD1 is a possible D gene (5 bases). CDR1 and CDR2 (germline): SNHLY, FYNGKV (reference sequence). V gave up 5 bases and J gave up 0 bases, with 12 bases separating them. This CDR3 contains 15 residues. The covered CDR3 bases are TGTGCCAGCAGCCCGGACATATTTAACCAAGACACCCAGTAC. It is translated as CASSPDIFNQDTQY. In full, the CDR3 is CASSPDIFNQDTQYF.

With respect to this clone: These gene names are mouse names. Sequencing ends 1 residue short of the CDR3 end; the germline J gene provides the rest. The genes are TRBV2 and TRBJ2-5, with D possibly TRBD1 on 5 matching bases. The V gene lost 2 bases and the J gene lost 5 bases, with 11 bases spanning the gap. CDR1 and CDR2 from the germline V gene are LGHNA and YSYQKL. The CDR3 is 14 amino acids. The CDR3 spells CASSQRGEGDTQYF. CDR3 DNA, as far as it was read: TGTGCCAGCAGCCAAAGAGGGGAAGGAGACACCCAGTAC.

This clone came up once. The gene names here belong to mouse. The CDR3 end falls 1 residue outside the read, so it is completed with the germline J gene. The chain links TRBV16 to TRBJ2-5; 11 bases fit TRBD2. V shed 5 bases and J 1 base; nucleotides not matched to a gene: 5. CDR3 length equals 16 residues. The germline CDR1 and CDR2 sequences are SGHSA and FRNQAP. Here the CDR3 reads CASSPGTGGDQDTQYF. Incomplete CDR3 DNA: TGTGCAAGCAGCCCCGGGACTGGGGGAGACCAAGACACCCAGTAC. The full variable domain, its missing parts supplied by reference TRBV16 and TRBJ2-5, is NAGVIQTPRHKVTGKGQEATLWCEPISGHSAVFWYRQTIVQGLEFLTYFRNQAPIDDSGMPKERFSAQMPNQSHSTLKIQSTQPQDSAVYLCASSPGTGGDQDTQYFGPGTRLLVL.

Worth noting for this clone: The junction departs from germline at one end; a sequencing error may be responsible. Gene names and germline match the mouse. The CDR3 goes on 1 residue after the read ends, and that part is filled in from the germline J gene. This chain connects TRBV20 to TRBJ2-4; 9 nucleotides align to TRBD2. This CDR3 comprises 12 residues. Germline V gene data show CDR1 as GFQATS and CDR2 as STVNSAI. The CDR3 DNA, read in part, is TGTGGTGCTCGGGACTGGGAAAACACCTTGTAC. Translating it yields CGARDWENTLY. The CDR3 in its entirety is CGARDWENTLYF.

Notes on this clone: Gene labels here are mouse ones. The read halts 1 residue ahead of the CDR3 end, with the missing end drawn from the germline J gene. The gene calls are TRBV12-2 and TRBJ1-3, with D uncertain. Germline V CDR1 and CDR2: SGHLS, HYDKME. CDR3 length: 14 residues. V was shortened by 4 bases and J by 0 bases, with 9 bases between the two germline ends. CDR3 DNA, as far as it was read: TGTGCCAGCTCCCTGACATATTCTGGAAATACGCTCTAT. As protein: CASSLTYSGNTLY. The entire CDR3 protein is CASSLTYSGNTLYF.

For this clone: Mouse names are used for the genes. The read ends 1 residue shy of where the CDR3 ends; the end is completed using the germline J gene. The chain uses TRBV5 and TRBJ2-4; no clear D. Trimming took off 0 bases at V and 8 bases at J, with 9 bases between the two ends. The CDR3 covers 13 residues. Germline V gene lookup returns CDR1 LGHNA and CDR2 YNLKQL (reference sequence). The CDR3 here is CASSQEREGTLYF. The covered CDR3 bases are TGTGCCAGCAGCCAAGAACGGGAGGGCACCTTGTAC.

Only a few counts were recorded for this clone. These gene names are mouse names. The CDR3 end falls 1 residue outside the read, so it is completed with the germline J gene. The rearrangement joins TRBV3 to TRBJ1-3; maybe TRBD1 (5 bases). Germline assignment: CDR1 SNHLY and CDR2 FYNGKV (reference sequence). Trimming left V 4 bases short and J 0 bases short, with 7 bases between. This CDR3 contains 14 residues. CDR3 bases read: TGTGCCAGCAGCTCGACAGATTCTGGAAATACGCTCTAT. It codes for CASSSTDSGNTLY. The whole CDR3 protein is CASSSTDSGNTLYF.

About this clone itself: Genes and germline are mouse. The DNA ends 1 residue before the CDR3 does, and the rest of the CDR3 is filled in from the germline J gene. V usage is TRBV16 and J usage is TRBJ2-5; possible D gene TRBD1, 6 bases. V lost 4 bases and J 2 bases, leaving 7 bases between the germline ends. The germline gives CDR1 SGHSA, CDR2 FRNQAP. This CDR3 has 13 residues. The CDR3 reads CASSSDSQDTQYF. Incomplete CDR3 DNA: TGTGCAAGCAGCTCGGACAGCCAAGACACCCAGTAC.

In regard to this clone: The gene names given are mouse names. The CDR3 goes on 1 residue after the read ends, and that part is filled in from the germline J gene. This chain links TRBV13-1 with TRBJ2-4; 9 bases fit TRBD1. There are 15 residues in the CDR3. The trim removed 3 bases at V and 3 bases at J, leaving 5 bases unmatched. Germline values: CDR1 NSHNY, CDR2 SYGAGN. This chain's CDR3 is CASSVGQGGQNTLYF. CDR3 DNA (partial): TGTGCCAGCAGTGTGGGACAGGGTGGGCAAAACACCTTGTAC.

As concerns this clone: Genes and germline come from the mouse. The read is 1 residue too short to cover the CDR3 end, so that end is filled in from the germline J gene. This chain links TRBV1 with TRBJ2-1; TRBD2 agrees at 8 bases. The trim removed 3 bases at V and 2 bases at J, leaving 3 bases unmatched. The germline gives CDR1 NSQYPW, CDR2 LRSPGD (reference sequence). The CDR3 length is 15 residues. Incomplete CDR3 DNA: TGCACCTGCAGTGCGACTGGGGCTTACTATGCTGAGCAGTTC. This gives the protein CTCSATGAYYAEQF. Given in full, the CDR3 is CTCSATGAYYAEQFF.

A remark on this clone: The listed genes are named as in mouse. The CDR3 extends 1 residue past the end of the read, so its final part is completed from the germline J gene. J is TRBJ1-3 and V is TRBV3; D is unresolved. Per germline, CDR1 SNHLY and CDR2 FYNGKV (reference sequence). V was pared by 2 bases and J by 0 bases, with 5 bases between. This CDR3 contains 14 residues. The DNA read from the CDR3 is TGTGCCAGCAGCTTAACATCTTCTGGAAATACGCTCTAT. Its translation is CASSLTSSGNTLY. The whole CDR3 region reads CASSLTSSGNTLYF.

Details on this clone: Genes and germline are mouse. Incomplete CDR3 DNA: TGTGCCAGCAGTGATGAAGGGCGGGGGAGAGTCTTC. It is translated as CASSDEGRGRVF. The entire CDR3 is CASSDEGRGRVFF. This chain uses TRBV13-1 with TRBJ1-1; tentatively, D is TRBD1 (5 bases). The CDR3 end lies 1 residue beyond the end of the read and is filled in from the germline J gene. Germline V gene lookup returns CDR1 NSHNY and CDR2 SYGAGN. Trimming took 0 bases from V and 10 from J, leaving 13 bases between them. The CDR3 loop spans 13 amino acids.

Regarding this clone: The gene names here belong to mouse. The DNA ends 1 residue before the CDR3 does, and the rest of the CDR3 is filled in from the germline J gene. V is TRBV5 and J is TRBJ2-2, with D uncertain. Trimming cost V 2 bases and J 0 bases, with 10 bases left between them. The CDR3 contains 16 residues. Germline values: CDR1 LGHNA, CDR2 YNLKQL (reference sequence). Incomplete CDR3 DNA: TGTGCCAGCAGCCAATGGTGGTTTGCAAACACCGGGCAGCTCTAC. Residues: CASSQWWFANTGQLY. In full, the CDR3 reads CASSQWWFANTGQLYF.

Worth noting for this clone: Genes and germline are mouse. The read terminates 1 residue ahead of where the CDR3 ends, so the germline J gene completes it. The genes are TRBV14 and TRBJ2-1; D not certain. CDR3 length: 12 residues. Germline CDR1 is SGHDT and CDR2 is FRDEAV. V shed 3 bases and J shed 4 bases, with 5 bases lying between them. The CDR3 here is CASSSGYAEQFF. The DNA read from the CDR3 is TGTGCCAGCAGTTCCGGGTATGCTGAGCAGTTC.

A remark on this clone: All gene names here are mouse names. The CDR3 DNA, read in part, is TGTGCCAGCTCTCAGGGGGCAAACTCCGACTACACC. This codes for CASSQGANSDYT. The whole CDR3 sequence reads CASSQGANSDYTF. V is TRBV12-1 and J is TRBJ1-2; possibly TRBD1 for D (6 bases). The CDR3 end is not reached by the read, which stops 1 residue before it; the germline J gene fills it in. Per the germline V gene, CDR1 is SGHSN and CDR2 is HYEKVE. V gave up 2 bases and J gave up 0 bases, with 6 bases separating them. The CDR3 has 13 amino acids.

A word on this clone: Gene names and germline refer to mouse. The read terminates 1 residue ahead of where the CDR3 ends, so the germline J gene completes it. V usage is TRBV13-1 and J usage is TRBJ2-1, with D hard to call. Per the germline V gene, CDR1 is NSHNY and CDR2 is SYGAGN. V lost 2 bases to trimming and J lost 7 bases, with 7 bases between them. This CDR3 has 12 residues. The CDR3 spells CASSEPKAEQFF. Partial CDR3 DNA: TGTGCCAGCAGTGAACCAAAAGCTGAGCAGTTC.

A remark on this clone: Gene names follow the mouse nomenclature. The read ends 1 residue early relative to the CDR3; the germline J gene fills the gap. The rearrangement joins TRBV12-2 to TRBJ2-3, with TRBD2 matching 11 bases. This CDR3 is built from 15 residues. V dropped 4 bases and J dropped 5; count of bases not matched to a gene: 7. Germline lookup yields CDR1 SGHLS and CDR2 HYDKME. The CDR3 DNA, read in part, is TGTGCCAGCTCCCCGGACTGGGGGGCGAGAGAAACGCTGTAT. Translating gives CASSPDWGARETLY. The full CDR3 reads CASSPDWGARETLYF. Using reference TRBV12-2 and TRBJ2-3 for the parts outside the CDR3, the full variable domain is NSGVVQSPRYIIKGKGERSILKCIPISGHLSVAWYQQTQGQELKFFIQHYDKMERDKGNLPSRFSVQQFDDYHSEMNMSALELEDSAVYFCASSPDWGARETLYFGSGTRLTVL.

Concerning this clone itself: Genes and germline come from the mouse. The read halts 1 residue ahead of the CDR3 end, with the missing end drawn from the germline J gene. The V gene is TRBV14, the J gene TRBJ2-7, with 8 bases identical to TRBD2. Germline V gene lookup returns CDR1 SGHDT and CDR2 FRDEAV. This CDR3 comprises 13 residues. Germline trimming cut 2 bases from V and 2 bases from J; bases unmatched to any gene: 0. Partial CDR3 DNA: TGTGCCAGCAGTTTGACTGGGGCCTATGAACAGTAC. It translates to CASSLTGAYEQY. The full CDR3 reads CASSLTGAYEQYF.

Comment on this clone: The gene names here belong to mouse. This CDR3 reads CTCSADGGGNTGQLYF. CDR3 bases read: TGCACCTGCAGTGCAGATGGGGGGGGGAACACCGGGCAGCTCTAC. The rearrangement joins TRBV1 to TRBJ2-2; 8 bases are shared with TRBD2. The CDR3 is cut off 1 residue early in the read; its end comes from the germline J gene. Germline CDR1 NSQYPW, CDR2 LRSPGD (reference sequence). Trimming took 0 bases from V and 2 from J; bases not matched to a gene: 2. The CDR3 sequence is 16 residues long.